Included here is one T cell receptor (beta chain) sequence, with context. Its antigen remains unknown. The data are from a study of cytomegalovirus exposure and HLA in healthy donors. V gave up 0 bases and J gave up 4 bases; unmatched junction bases: 5. This CDR3 has 15 amino acids. Germline V gives CDR1 LGHNA, CDR2 YSLEER. Study conclusions and caveats: Later, an analysis found that TCR clusters from the first cohort tended to co-occur in the roughly 120 validation repertoires. The classifier was said to identify cytomegalovirus status with high specificity and sensitivity.

Sequenced by immunoSEQ multiplex PCR; TCRdb stores in-frame clones only, minus some. The sample lists about 340,000 clones, about nine tenths occurring once. The sample taken for sequencing was PBMCs. The chain uses TRBV4-3 and TRBJ1-2, with 7 bases aligning to TRBD1. This clonotype originated in a woman younger than 35 in good health and CMV-seronegative. CDR3 DNA: TGCGCCAGCAGCCAAGAACCGGGACAGACCTATGGCTACACCTTC. It translates to CASSQEPGQTYGYTF.